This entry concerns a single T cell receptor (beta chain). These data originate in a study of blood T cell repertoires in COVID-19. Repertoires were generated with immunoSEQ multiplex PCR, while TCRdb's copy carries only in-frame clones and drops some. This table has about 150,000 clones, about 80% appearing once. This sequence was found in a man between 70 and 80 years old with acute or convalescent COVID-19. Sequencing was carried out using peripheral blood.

In DNA, the CDR3 is TGTGCCAGCAGCCCGACAGGGGGACTAGGGTACAATGAGCAGTTCTTC. This codes for CASSPTGGLGYNEQFF. This rearrangement joins TRBV27 to TRBJ2-1, with D maybe TRBD1 (9 bases). Germline values: CDR1 MNHEY, CDR2 SMNVEV (reference sequence). The CDR3 runs to 16 residues. V lost 6 bases and J lost 4, with 19 bases in between.